This passage covers 2 T cell receptor beta chains from one sample sequenced in a study of T-cell reconstitution after alpha-beta-depleted transplantation in children. Unique molecular identifiers featured in how the TCRbeta library was prepared. TCRdb called the PCR reads again in MiXCR, with one record for every CDR3 protein. This sample carries around 500,000 distinct CDR3 sequences, under 15% of them seen once, and the ten largest clones take over 5.5%. This specimen consisted of PBMCs from the stem cell graft donor, obtained from the stem cell graft. These receptor sequences come from a human donor who donated a stem cell graft to a child with combined immunodeficiency.

This clonotype has a single count. The chain employs TRBV5-1 and TRBJ2-5, with a possible D match to TRBD1 (6 bases). The V gene's germline CDR1 is SGHRS and CDR2 YFSETQ. There are 15 residues in the CDR3. Trimming shortened V by 3 bases and J by 2 bases, and 14 bases separated the two germline ends. The CDR3 sequence is CASSWDTGPQETQYF. The CDR3, as DNA: TGCGCCAGCAGCTGGGACACCGGGCCGCAAGAGACCCAGTACTTC.

This clonotype has a count of ten or more. V and J are TRBV6-5 and TRBJ2-7; TRBD2 might be the D (5 bases). Trimming cost V 0 bases and J 2 bases, with 11 bases left between them. CDR1 and CDR2 (germline): MNHEY, SVGAGI. The CDR3 has 15 amino acids. The CDR3 protein is CASSYSKAVTYEQYF. CDR3 DNA sequence: TGTGCCAGCAGTTACTCGAAAGCGGTGACCTACGAGCAGTACTTC.